This is a list of T cell receptor beta chains from one sample in a study of glioma-infiltrating T cells. One entry per CDR3 protein, called by TCRdb with MiXCR from the multiplex PCR reads. The table records approximately 110,000 distinct CDR3 sequences, more than 20% of them present only once. The sample was glioma tissue, nonneoplastic brain tissue, or PBMCs (not recorded which). These receptors were taken from a human donor with low-grade glioma or glioblastoma, undergoing nonglioma brain surgery, or in good health (not recorded which). CDR3s include the opening cysteine and the closing phenylalanine or tryptophan. A D gene is named only where the DNA matches it firmly. Only part of the rows carry a size: once, few, many, or a class if the clone is expanded.

d_call,v_call,clone_size,j_call,cdr3_aa,cdr3_nt
.,TRBV29-1,few,TRBJ2-5,CSVQYRGGETQYF,TGCAGCGTTCAATATAGAGGGGGAGAGACCCAGTACTTC
TRBD2,TRBV7-2,many,TRBJ2-3,CASSLVGTSGSLADTQYF,TGTGCCAGCAGCTTAGTTGGGACTAGCGGGAGTTTGGCAGATACGCAGTATTTT
.,TRBV3-1,.,TRBJ2-3,CASSQGADTQYF,TGTGCCAGCAGCCAAGGAGCAGATACGCAGTATTTT
.,TRBV12-3/TRBV12-4,few,TRBJ1-3,CASSLSTTGNTIYF,TGTGCCAGCAGTTTATCTACGACTGGAAACACCATATATTTT
.,TRBV3-1,.,TRBJ2-5,CASSQGSAVQETQYF,TGTGCCAGCAGCCAAGGTTCGGCAGTGCAAGAGACCCAGTACTTC
TRBD1,TRBV27,many,TRBJ2-1,CASSSGQEFYNEQFF,TGTGCCAGCAGTTCGGGACAGGAGTTCTACAATGAGCAGTTCTTC
.,TRBV29-1,.,TRBJ1-2,CSVRTSGSNYGYTF,TGCAGCGTTCGGACGTCAGGGTCCAACTATGGCTACACCTTC
TRBD2,TRBV4-2,many,TRBJ2-1,CASSQDPGLAEYNEQFF,TGTGCCAGCAGCCAAGATCCCGGACTAGCGGAGTACAATGAGCAGTTCTTC
.,TRBV5-4,many,TRBJ1-4,CASSLVSGSGPNEKLFF,TGTGCCAGCAGCTTGGTCTCTGGATCTGGCCCTAATGAAAAACTGTTTTTT
.,TRBV20-1,many,TRBJ2-3,CSESGDITDTQYF,TGCAGTGAGAGTGGAGACATCACAGATACGCAGTATTTT
.,TRBV28,many,TRBJ1-2,CASTDSLGYTF,TGTGCCAGCACCGATAGTTTGGGCTACACCTTC
TRBD2,TRBV12-3/TRBV12-4,few,TRBJ2-5,CASSRLAGRETQYF,TGTGCCAGCAGTCGCCTAGCGGGTCGGGAGACCCAGTACTTC
TRBD2,TRBV7-2,many,TRBJ2-3,CASSLGTIGSGSRNTQYF,TGTGCCAGCAGCTTAGGGACCATTGGTAGCGGGAGTAGGAATACGCAGTATTTT
.,TRBV19,few,TRBJ2-7,CASSITNGGLSYEQYF,TGTGCCAGTAGTATCACGAATGGGGGACTGTCCTACGAGCAGTACTTC
.,TRBV28,many,TRBJ2-5,CASSRLMETQYF,TGTGCCAGCAGCCGCCTAATGGAGACCCAGTACTTC
TRBD2,TRBV3-1,.,TRBJ2-3,CASSQLPSGMSTDTQYF,TGTGCCAGCAGCCAATTACCGAGCGGGATGAGCACAGATACGCAGTATTTT
.,TRBV29-1,few,TRBJ1-2,CSVDRGWNYGYTF,TGCAGCGTTGATCGGGGGTGGAACTATGGCTACACCTTC
TRBD2,TRBV20-1,many,TRBJ2-1,CSATQAGGRNEQFF,TGCAGTGCTACTCAAGCGGGAGGCAGGAATGAGCAGTTCTTC
TRBD1,TRBV10-3,many,TRBJ2-4,CAISESNRGQNIQYF,TGTGCCATCAGTGAGTCGAACAGGGGGCAAAACATTCAGTACTTC
TRBD2,TRBV4-3,many,TRBJ2-7,CASSQDRDYHSYEQYF,TGCGCCAGCAGCCAAGACCGGGACTATCACTCCTACGAGCAGTACTTC
TRBD1,TRBV30,.,TRBJ1-2,CAWSPTGGDNYGYTF,TGTGCCTGGAGTCCAACAGGGGGGGATAACTATGGCTACACCTTC
.,TRBV4-1,.,TRBJ1-6,CASSQEFINPPLHF,TGCGCCAGCAGCCAGGAATTCATTAATCCACCCCTCCACTTT
.,TRBV20-1,.,TRBJ2-2,CSARVEPYTTGGLFF,TGCAGCGCTAGAGTAGAACCTTACACGACCGGGGGGCTGTTTTTT
TRBD1,TRBV2,many,TRBJ1-6,CASTVQGMTSSYNSPLHF,TGTGCCAGCACCGTACAGGGGATGACGAGCTCCTATAATTCACCCCTCCACTTT
.,TRBV12-3/TRBV12-4,few,TRBJ1-3,CASSSGPLGGNTIYF,TGTGCCAGCAGTTCCGGGCCACTTGGAGGAAACACCATATATTTT
.,TRBV29-1,few,TRBJ2-4,CSVGGQGWNYF,TGCAGCGTTGGGGGTCAGGGATGGAACTACTTC
.,TRBV4-2,many,TRBJ2-5,CASSQDLGGETQYF,TGTGCCAGCAGCCAAGATCTAGGCGGGGAGACCCAGTACTTC
TRBD2,TRBV6-7,.,TRBJ2-1,CAILTSGSYEQFF,TGTGCCATCCTGACTAGCGGGAGTTACGAGCAGTTCTTC
.,TRBV12-3/TRBV12-4,.,TRBJ2-3,CASSWTQGSDTQYF,TGTGCCAGCAGTTGGACGCAGGGGTCGGATACGCAGTATTTT
.,TRBV6-1,many,TRBJ2-1,CASRPPGNWMNEQFF,TGTGCCAGCAGGCCTCCAGGGAATTGGATGAATGAGCAGTTCTTC
.,TRBV28,many,TRBJ1-1,CASSDKTAEAFF,TGTGCCAGCAGTGACAAGACCGCGGAAGCTTTCTTT
TRBD1,TRBV7-2,many,TRBJ2-5,CASSRDRASRAAQYF,TGTGCCAGCAGTCGGGACAGGGCCTCCCGGGCGGCCCAGTACTTC
.,TRBV29-1,few,TRBJ2-5,CSANQGHYGETQYF,TGCAGCGCGAACCAGGGGCATTATGGCGAGACCCAGTACTTC
.,TRBV28,many,TRBJ1-3,CASSSIVGSHGNTIYF,TGTGCCAGCAGTTCGATCGTGGGCAGCCATGGAAACACCATATATTTT